The 17 T cell receptor beta chains in this list originate from one sample, sequenced in a study of blood T cell repertoires in COVID-19. The repertoire was sequenced with immunoSEQ multiplex PCR; TCRdb's copy has only in-frame clones and lacks some. The sample records about 250,000 clones, 80% to 90% being singletons. Sequences were obtained from PBMCs or T cells enriched from blood (not recorded which). The receptor source for this set is a young woman who had recovered from COVID-19.

This chain connects TRBV6-5 to TRBJ2-3, with TRBD2 identical over 13 bases. J lost 2 bases, V lost 8 bases, and 4 bases had no gene match. Germline V gene sequence: CDR1 MNHEY, CDR2 SVGAGI. The CDR3 has 15 residues. CDR3 region: CASRLAGGLTDTQYF. The CDR3 coding sequence is TGTGCCAGCCGACTAGCGGGGGGCCTCACAGATACGCAGTATTTT.

V and J are TRBV11-2 and TRBJ1-5; D not certain. Between the trimmed V and J ends, which lost 0 bases and 6 bases, there was a span of 12 bases. This CDR3 contains 15 residues. The germline V gene has CDR1 SGHAT and CDR2 FQNNGV. CDR3 in DNA: TGTGCCAGCAGCTTAGAGAGTGGAGGGCCTCAGCCCCAGCATTTT. Residues: CASSLESGGPQPQHF.

Only one count was recorded for this clone. V usage is TRBV29-1 and J usage is TRBJ1-4; 7 positions match TRBD1. The length of the CDR3 is 13 residues. Germline CDR1 and CDR2: SQVTM and ANQGSEA. V was pared by 2 bases and J by 7 bases, with 4 bases of the junction left unmatched. CDR3 nucleotides: TGCAGCGTTGAAAGACAGGGTGGTGAAAAACTGTTTTTT. Translation gives CSVERQGGEKLFF.

This clone was counted between two and nine times. The chain has TRBV5-4 and TRBJ1-6; 8 nucleotides line up with TRBD1. The V and J ends lost 4 bases and 6 bases, in that order; junction bases with no gene match: 3. This CDR3 is built from 14 residues. Germline CDR1 is SGHNT and CDR2 is YYREEE (reference sequence). The CDR3 loop is CASSQGQVNSPLHF. The CDR3 DNA follows: TGTGCCAGCAGCCAGGGACAGGTTAATTCACCCCTCCACTTT.

This clone was picked up one time. The chain joins TRBV6-5 to TRBJ1-6; TRBD1 agrees at 10 bases. Trimming removed 6 bases from V and 10 bases from J; junction bases left unmatched: 6. The length of the CDR3 is 14 residues. The V gene's germline CDR1 is MNHEY and CDR2 SVGAGI. Written as DNA, the CDR3 is TGTGCCAGCAGATCGGACAGGGGGAGGTCACCCCTCCACTTT. Its protein product is CASRSDRGRSPLHF.

This sequence joins TRBV5-1 and TRBJ2-3; 9 bases are shared with TRBD2. The junction had 3 bases not matched to a gene; V was cut back by 2 bases and J by 2 bases. The CDR3 runs 15 residues. Germline assignment: CDR1 SGHRS and CDR2 YFSETQ. The CDR3 reads CASSLASGATDTQYF. CDR3 DNA: TGCGCCAGCAGCTTAGCTAGCGGGGCCACAGATACGCAGTATTTT.

The chain links TRBV5-1 to TRBJ1-1, with a possible D match to TRBD1 (6 bases). There are 13 residues in the CDR3. Trimming cost V 4 bases and J 6 bases, with 13 bases left between them. Germline lookup yields CDR1 SGHRS and CDR2 YFSETQ. The CDR3: CASSLNQGSEAFF. The CDR3 bases are TGCGCCAGCAGCCTGAACCAGGGGTCTGAAGCTTTCTTT.

J is TRBJ2-7 and V is TRBV5-4; D may be TRBD1 (5 bases). V dropped 1 base and J dropped 5 bases, with 10 bases sitting between them. This CDR3 is built from 13 residues. Germline-derived CDR1 and CDR2 are SGHNT and YYREEE (reference sequence). CDR3 protein: CASSLTGLDEQYF. The CDR3 region has the DNA TGTGCCAGCAGCTTGACAGGTCTGGACGAGCAGTACTTC. Full variable domain (rest looked up from reference TRBV5-4 and TRBJ2-7): ETGVTQSPTHLIKTRGQQVTLRCSSQSGHNTVSWYQQALGQGPQFIFQYYREEENGRGNFPPRFSGLQFPNYSSELNVNALELDDSALYLCASSLTGLDEQYFGPGTRLTVT.

The chain joins TRBV6-5 to TRBJ1-2; D possibly corresponds to TRBD1 (5 bases). The germline V and J ends were trimmed by 10 bases and 7 bases, with 19 bases remaining between them. This CDR3 contains 13 residues. Per the germline V gene, CDR1 is MNHEY and CDR2 is SVGAGI. The CDR3 sequence is CATGRGKGSGYTF. The DNA of the CDR3 is TGTGCCACCGGGAGGGGAAAGGGAAGTGGCTACACCTTC.

The rearrangement links TRBV9 to TRBJ1-6; 8 nucleotides align to TRBD1. This CDR3 comprises 22 residues. The germline gives CDR1 SGDLS, CDR2 YYNGEE. V lost 1 base to trimming and J lost 14 bases; unmatched junction nucleotides: 32. In DNA form, the CDR3 reads TGTGCCAGCAGCGTATCAGAGGATGGGCCAAGAGGATCGACAGGGGCATTGGTGACCCTCCACTTT. It translates to CASSVSEDGPRGSTGALVTLHF.

With respect to this clone: Other DNA sequences in this specimen translate into the identical CDR3. The rearrangement uses TRBV6-5 and TRBJ1-3; the D gene is possibly TRBD1 (5 bases). V was cut by 5 bases and J by 0 bases, with 5 bases left in between. This CDR3 region has 13 residues. Germline values: CDR1 MNHEY, CDR2 SVGAGI. The CDR3 here is CASSRGSGNTIYF. Written as DNA, the CDR3 is TGTGCCAGCAGTAGGGGCTCTGGAAACACCATATATTTT.

About this clone: The sample has other DNA sequences that encode this CDR3 too. This chain joins TRBV3-1 (or the pseudogene TRBV3-2) and TRBJ2-7, with 8 bases lining up with TRBD1. CDR1 is LGHDT and CDR2 is YNNKEL in the germline V gene (reference sequence). The J segment lost 1 base and the V segment lost 1 base, leaving 0 bases of the junction unmatched. The CDR3 loop spans 14 amino acids. The CDR3 here is CASSQGQGSYEQYF. The CDR3 DNA sequence: TGTGCCAGCAGCCAAGGACAGGGGTCCTACGAGCAGTACTTC.

The chain joins TRBV7-8 to TRBJ2-5, with a tentative D call TRBD2 (5 bases). The V gene's germline CDR1 is SGHVS and CDR2 FQNEAQ. The CDR3 runs 13 residues. V was cut by 5 bases and J by 5 bases, with 12 bases left in between. The CDR3 region has the DNA TGTGCCAGCAGCCGGGGTGGGGAGGAGACCCAGTACTTC. Translating it yields CASSRGGEETQYF.

This clone was seen a few times. The chain links TRBV5-1 to TRBJ1-2, with TRBD1 as a possible D gene (5 bases). The CDR3 has 14 amino acids. Trimming cost V 0 bases and J 5 bases, with 11 bases left between them. CDR1 and CDR2 (germline): SGHRS, YFSETQ. For the CDR3, the DNA is TGCGCCAGCAGCTTGGGACAGTGGGAATATGGCTACACCTTC. Encoded protein: CASSLGQWEYGYTF.

There are a few counts of this clone. The DNA of the CDR3 is TGTGCCTCCAGTACAGGGGGGACATCCTACGAGCAGTACTTC. Residues: CASSTGGTSYEQYF. The chain links TRBV30 to TRBJ2-7; 8 nucleotides line up with TRBD1. This CDR3 spans 14 amino acids. Trimming at V came to 7 bases and at J to 1 base, leaving 9 bases not matched to a gene. In germline, CDR1 is GTSNPN, CDR2 SVGIG (reference sequence).

This chain joins TRBV7-6 and TRBJ1-2, with a tentative D call TRBD1 (5 bases). Germline V gene lookup returns CDR1 SGHVS and CDR2 FNYEAQ. The germline V and J ends were trimmed by 5 bases and 8 bases, with 12 bases remaining between them. The CDR3 length is 12 residues. CDR3 in amino acids: CASSPQGGGYTF. The CDR3 nucleotides read TGTGCCAGCAGCCCGCAGGGCGGAGGCTACACCTTC.

The chain recombines TRBV23-1 with TRBJ2-3; TRBD2 matches at 7 bases. TRBV23-1 is classed as an ORF, of uncertain function. V trimming: 0 bases; J trimming: 0 bases; junction bases outside the gene matches: 6. The CDR3 consists of 17 residues. CDR3 DNA sequence: TGCGCCAGCAGTCAATCCAAGGGGAGGGCTAGCACAGATACGCAGTATTTT. Its protein product is CASSQSKGRASTDTQYF.